This TCR beta chain comes out of a study of T cells in Graves' hyperthyroidism and ophthalmopathy. The overall study: The initial diagnosis was the point when peripheral blood was collected, ahead of any treatment. Study-level points and caveats: Most expanded thyroid clonotypes above 0.001 also appeared in blood. Ophthalmopathy, as predicted by the model, came a median 6.5 months after the prediction.

Amplification of TCR beta CDR3 regions was performed using RNA transcripts as template. HTBI primers drove first-round RT-PCR of the TCR CDR3. MiXCR, applied by TCRdb to the multiplex PCR reads, yields one record per CDR3 protein. Seen here are roughly 700,000 distinct CDR3 sequences, 17% observed once, and the top ten hold about a sixth. The CDR3 contains 13 residues. Germline assignment: CDR1 DFQATT and CDR2 SNEGSKA (reference sequence). V dropped 6 bases and J dropped 1 base, with 12 bases sitting between them. This clonotype occurred a few times. Antigen specificity is unknown. The clonotype was recovered from a man aged 50-60 years with Graves' hyperthyroidism. The rearrangement uses TRBV20-1 and TRBJ1-2; a weak D match, TRBD1 (5 bases). The sequencing input was blood. CDR3 coding DNA: TGCAGTGCCCCCGACAGACTTAACTATGGCTACACCTTC. Amino acid sequence: CSAPDRLNYGYTF.